This T cell receptor (beta chain) emerged from a study of shared clonotypes between healthy human individuals. This table comes from immunoSEQ multiplex PCR, and its TCRdb copy is limited to in-frame clones, with some not included. The sample contains 850,000 to 1,100,000 clones, 77% of which appear only once. This CDR3 has 16 residues. Germline assignment: CDR1 SGHRS and CDR2 YFSETQ. Trimming took 0 bases from V and 2 from J, leaving 12 bases between them. The sequence derives from a man between 18 and 29 years old in good health. Some clones in this sample may be carry-over from other donors' samples. This chain uses TRBV5-1 with TRBJ1-5, with D possibly being TRBD1 (6 bases). The sequenced material came from memory CD4+ T cells from PBMCs. Subset given: CD45RA-negative fraction. The DNA of the CDR3 is TGCGCCAGCAGCTTGGTACCAGGGGCTGGCAATCAGCCCCAGCATTTT. This encodes CASSLVPGAGNQPQHF.